These T cell receptor beta chains were read from a single sample in a study of T-cell memory formation after mild COVID-19. A single record per CDR3 protein comes from TCRdb applying MiXCR to the 5' RACE reads. The data show hundreds of thousands of distinct CDR3 sequences, around 15% seen once. The source material was PBMCs or a T cell subset sorted from them (not recorded which). Source of these receptors: a young man who had mild COVID-19 (a few samples of this study predate the infection). Cell type and time point are not known. The CDR3 runs from the conserved cysteine through the conserved F or W. A D gene is named only where the DNA matches it firmly. Part of the rows lack a size; the others show once, few, many or a class for expanded clones.

v_call	d_call	clone_size	j_call	cdr3_nt	cdr3_aa
TRBV6-2/TRBV6-3	NA	NA	TRBJ1-5	TGTGCCAGCAGTTCTCGGACAGTGAGGAATCAGCCCCAGCATTTT	CASSSRTVRNQPQHF
TRBV7-2	NA	NA	TRBJ2-1	TGTGCCAGCAGCTTAAATGCGGCCAATTCCCAGTTCTTC	CASSLNAANSQFF
TRBV24-1	NA	many	TRBJ2-5	TGTGCCACCAGTGATTTCCCAAGCCCCCATCGGGAGACCCAGTACTTC	CATSDFPSPHRETQYF
TRBV6-1	NA	few	TRBJ2-5	TGTGCCAGCAGTGAAACGCGGGGAACAGAGACCCAGTACTTC	CASSETRGTETQYF
TRBV24-1	NA	NA	TRBJ1-1	TGTGCCACCAGTGAATTAGGGAACACTGAAGCTTTCTTT	CATSELGNTEAFF
TRBV2	NA	NA	TRBJ1-5	TGTGCCAGCAGTGTTGAACAGGGCGGTAATCAGCCCCAGCATTTT	CASSVEQGGNQPQHF
TRBV7-2	TRBD1	many	TRBJ1-6	TGTGCCAGCAGCGAGACCGGGACAGTTTCACCCCTCCACTTT	CASSETGTVSPLHF
TRBV20-1	NA	many	TRBJ2-1	TGCAGTGCTGCGCGGGCTACCACCCAGTACAATGAGCAGTTCTTC	CSAARATTQYNEQFF
TRBV12-3/TRBV12-4	NA	NA	TRBJ2-7	TGTGCCAGCAGTTTAGGGCGAGGCGAGCAGTACTTC	CASSLGRGEQYF
TRBV12-3/TRBV12-4	NA	NA	TRBJ2-3	TGTGCCAGCAGCCGGGGTCAATCGACAGATACGCAGTATTTT	CASSRGQSTDTQYF
TRBV12-3/TRBV12-4	NA	few	TRBJ2-3	TGTGCCAGCGGGGGGGACAAACACACAGATACGCAGTATTTT	CASGGDKHTDTQYF
TRBV23-1	NA	few	TRBJ2-7	TGCGCCAGCAGTCAATCCCCGGGCTGCGAGCAGTACTTC	CASSQSPGCEQYF
TRBV7-9	NA	few	TRBJ2-7	TGTGCCAGCAGCCGATACAGAGAGCAGTACTTC	CASSRYREQYF
TRBV7-9	NA	NA	TRBJ2-3	TGTGCCAGCACCTTCCTCCGGGACACCCCGCAGTATTTT	CASTFLRDTPQYF
TRBV10-3	TRBD1	NA	TRBJ2-6	TGTGCCATCACCGGGACAGCGGACCACGGGGCCAACGTCCTGACTTTC	CAITGTADHGANVLTF
TRBV4-3	NA	NA	TRBJ2-2	TGCGCCAGCAGCCAAGTCCGGGGACTTTCCGGGGAGCTGTTTTTT	CASSQVRGLSGELFF
TRBV23-1	TRBD1	NA	TRBJ2-5	TGCGCCAGCAGTCCCCGGGACAGGTGGGGGGAGACCCAGTACTTC	CASSPRDRWGETQYF
TRBV18	NA	NA	TRBJ2-3	TGTGCCAGCTCACCATTCTGGGGGGCATCTACAGATACGCAGTATTTT	CASSPFWGASTDTQYF